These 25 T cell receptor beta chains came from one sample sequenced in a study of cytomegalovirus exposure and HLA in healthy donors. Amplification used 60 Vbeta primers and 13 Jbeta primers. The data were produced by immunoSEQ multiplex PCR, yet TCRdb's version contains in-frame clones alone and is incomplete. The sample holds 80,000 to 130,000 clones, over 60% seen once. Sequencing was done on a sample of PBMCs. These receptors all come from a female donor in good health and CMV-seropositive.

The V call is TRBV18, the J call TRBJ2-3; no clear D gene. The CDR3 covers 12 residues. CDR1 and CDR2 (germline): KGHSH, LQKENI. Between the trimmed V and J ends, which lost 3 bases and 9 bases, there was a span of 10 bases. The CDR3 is CASSPLRGTQYF. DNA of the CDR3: TGTGCCAGCTCACCGCTGAGAGGAACGCAGTATTTT. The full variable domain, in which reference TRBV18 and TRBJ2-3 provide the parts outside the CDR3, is NAGVMQNPRHLVRRRGQEARLRCSPMKGHSHVYWYRQLPEEGLKFMVYLQKENIIDESGMPKERFSAEFPKEGPSILRIQQVVRGDSAAYFCASSPLRGTQYFGPGTRLTVL.

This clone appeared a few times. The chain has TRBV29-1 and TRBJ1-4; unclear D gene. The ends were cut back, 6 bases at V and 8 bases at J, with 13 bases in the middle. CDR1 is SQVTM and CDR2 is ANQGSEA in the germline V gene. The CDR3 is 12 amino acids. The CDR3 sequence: CSVRDVREKLFF. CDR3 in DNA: TGCAGCGTCCGGGATGTTAGGGAAAAACTGTTTTTT.

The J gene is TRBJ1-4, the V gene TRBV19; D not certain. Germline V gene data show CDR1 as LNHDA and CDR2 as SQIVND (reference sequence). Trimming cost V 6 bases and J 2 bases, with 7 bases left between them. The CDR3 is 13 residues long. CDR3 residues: CASRLRTNEKLFF. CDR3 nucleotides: TGTGCCAGTAGACTACGCACTAATGAAAAACTGTTTTTT.

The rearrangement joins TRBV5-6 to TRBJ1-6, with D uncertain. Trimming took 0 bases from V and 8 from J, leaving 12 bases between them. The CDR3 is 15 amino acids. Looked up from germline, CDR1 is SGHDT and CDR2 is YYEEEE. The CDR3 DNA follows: TGTGCCAGCAGCTTGGAAGGGAGGAGTGATTCACCCCTCCACTTT. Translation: CASSLEGRSDSPLHF.

The CDR3 coding sequence is TGTGCCAGCAGCCTAAGGGGTGCGAGCAATCAGCCCCAGCATTTT. Translated: CASSLRGASNQPQHF. The gene calls are TRBV5-6 and TRBJ1-5; D possibly corresponds to TRBD1 (5 bases). Trimming removed 4 bases from V and 1 base from J, with 12 bases in between. Germline V gene sequence: CDR1 SGHDT, CDR2 YYEEEE. CDR3 length: 15 residues.

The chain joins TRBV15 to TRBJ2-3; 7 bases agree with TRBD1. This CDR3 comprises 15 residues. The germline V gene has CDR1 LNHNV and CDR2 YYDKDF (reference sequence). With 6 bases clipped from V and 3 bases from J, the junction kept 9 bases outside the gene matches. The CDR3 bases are TGTGCCACCAGAAGGACCGGACAGGATACAGATACGCAGTATTTT. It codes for CATRRTGQDTDTQYF.

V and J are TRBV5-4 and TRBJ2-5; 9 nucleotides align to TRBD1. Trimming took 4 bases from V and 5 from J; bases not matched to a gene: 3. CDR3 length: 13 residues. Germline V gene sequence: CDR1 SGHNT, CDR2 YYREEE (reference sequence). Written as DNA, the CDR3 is TGTGCCAGCAGCGTGGACAGGGGCGAGACCCAGTACTTC. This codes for CASSVDRGETQYF.

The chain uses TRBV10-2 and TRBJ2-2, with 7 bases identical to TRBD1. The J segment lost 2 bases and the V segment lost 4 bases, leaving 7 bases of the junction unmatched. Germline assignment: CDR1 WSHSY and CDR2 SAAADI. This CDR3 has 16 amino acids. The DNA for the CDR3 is TGCGCCAGCAGTGGCCGGACAGGAGCCAACACCGGGGAGCTGTTTTTT. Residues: CASSGRTGANTGELFF.

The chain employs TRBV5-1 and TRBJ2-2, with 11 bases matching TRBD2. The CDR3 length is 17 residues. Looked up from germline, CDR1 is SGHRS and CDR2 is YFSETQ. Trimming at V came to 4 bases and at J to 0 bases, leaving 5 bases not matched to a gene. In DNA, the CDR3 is TGCGCCAGCAGCCCTCGGACTAGCGGGCCGAACACCGGGGAGCTGTTTTTT. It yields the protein CASSPRTSGPNTGELFF.

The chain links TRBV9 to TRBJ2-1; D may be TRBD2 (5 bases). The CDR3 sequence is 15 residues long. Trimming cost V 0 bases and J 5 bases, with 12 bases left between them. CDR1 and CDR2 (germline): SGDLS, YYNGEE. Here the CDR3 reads CASSVALTTDNEQFF. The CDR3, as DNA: TGTGCCAGCAGCGTAGCGCTGACTACGGACAATGAGCAGTTCTTC. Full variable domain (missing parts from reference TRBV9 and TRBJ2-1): DSGVTQTPKHLITATGQRVTLRCSPRSGDLSVYWYQQSLDQGLQFLIQYYNGEERAKGNILERFSAQQFPDLHSELNLSSLELGDSALYFCASSVALTTDNEQFFGPGTRLTVL.

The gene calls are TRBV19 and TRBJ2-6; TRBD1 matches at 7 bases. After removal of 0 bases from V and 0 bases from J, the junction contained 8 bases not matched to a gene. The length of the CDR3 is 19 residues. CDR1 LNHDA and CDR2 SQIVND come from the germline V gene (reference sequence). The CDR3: CASSIDLSGTASGANVLTF. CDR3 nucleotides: TGTGCCAGTAGTATAGATCTATCCGGGACAGCCTCTGGGGCCAACGTCCTGACTTTC.

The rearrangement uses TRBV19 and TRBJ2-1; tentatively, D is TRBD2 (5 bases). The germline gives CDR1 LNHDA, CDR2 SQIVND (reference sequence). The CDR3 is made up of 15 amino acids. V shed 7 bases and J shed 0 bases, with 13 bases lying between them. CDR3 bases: TGTGCCAGTATTGAGCGGATAAGCTCCTACAATGAGCAGTTCTTC. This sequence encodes CASIERISSYNEQFF. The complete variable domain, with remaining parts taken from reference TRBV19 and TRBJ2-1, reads DGGITQSPKYLFRKEGQNVTLSCEQNLNHDAMYWYRQDPGQGLRLIYYSQIVNDFQKGDIAEGYSVSREKKESFPLTVTSAQKNPTAFYLCASIERISSYNEQFFGPGTRLTVL.

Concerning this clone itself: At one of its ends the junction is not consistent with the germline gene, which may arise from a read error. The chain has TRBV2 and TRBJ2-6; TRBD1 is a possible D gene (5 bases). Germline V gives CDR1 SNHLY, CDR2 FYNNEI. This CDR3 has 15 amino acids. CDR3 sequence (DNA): TGTGCCAGCAGGCTCCTCGTCTCTGGGGCCAACGGCCTGACTTTC. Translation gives CASRLLVSGANGLTF.

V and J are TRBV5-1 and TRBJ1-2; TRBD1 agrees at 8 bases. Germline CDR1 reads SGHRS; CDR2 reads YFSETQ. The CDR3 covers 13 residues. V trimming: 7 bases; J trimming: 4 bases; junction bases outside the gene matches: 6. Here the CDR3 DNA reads TGCGCCAGCGGTCGGACAGGGACCTATGGCTACACCTTC. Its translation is CASGRTGTYGYTF.

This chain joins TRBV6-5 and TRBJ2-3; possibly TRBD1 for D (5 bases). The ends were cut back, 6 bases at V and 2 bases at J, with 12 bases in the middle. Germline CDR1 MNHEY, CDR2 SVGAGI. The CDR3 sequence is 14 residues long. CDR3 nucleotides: TGTGCCAGCAGGCCAGGGTTATCCACAGATACGCAGTATTTT. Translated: CASRPGLSTDTQYF.

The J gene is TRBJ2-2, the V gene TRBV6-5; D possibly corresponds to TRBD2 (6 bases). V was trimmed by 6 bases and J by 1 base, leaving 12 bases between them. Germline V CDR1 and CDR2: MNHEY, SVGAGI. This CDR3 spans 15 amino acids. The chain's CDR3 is CASRPGDKNTGELFF. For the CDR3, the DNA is TGTGCCAGCAGACCGGGAGATAAGAACACCGGGGAGCTGTTTTTT.

Written as DNA, the CDR3 is TGTGCCAGCCTACAGGAGACACCCTACAATGAGCAGTTCTTC. This gives the protein CASLQETPYNEQFF. The chain is built from TRBV25-1 and TRBJ2-1, with D maybe TRBD1 (5 bases). This CDR3 comprises 14 residues. CDR1 MGHDK and CDR2 SYGVNS come from the germline V gene. Trimming pared 8 bases from V and 2 bases from J, leaving 13 bases between.

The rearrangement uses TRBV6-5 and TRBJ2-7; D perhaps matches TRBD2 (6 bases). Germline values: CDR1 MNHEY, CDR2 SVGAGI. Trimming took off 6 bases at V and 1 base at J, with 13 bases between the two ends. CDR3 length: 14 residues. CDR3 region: CASSWEEDSYEQYF. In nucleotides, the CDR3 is TGTGCCAGCAGCTGGGAGGAAGATTCCTACGAGCAGTACTTC.

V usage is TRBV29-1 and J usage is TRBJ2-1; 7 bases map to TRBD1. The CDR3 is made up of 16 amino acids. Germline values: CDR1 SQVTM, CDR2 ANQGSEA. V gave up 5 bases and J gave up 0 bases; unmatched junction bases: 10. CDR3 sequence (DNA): TGCAGCGTTCTAGCCCGACAGGGTTTCTCCTACAATGAGCAGTTCTTC. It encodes CSVLARQGFSYNEQFF.

The CDR3 here is CASSPQGRITGELFF. As DNA, the CDR3 is TGTGCCAGCAGCCCCCAGGGTCGGATCACCGGGGAGCTGTTTTTT. This chain links TRBV9 with TRBJ2-2, with D perhaps TRBD1 (5 bases). V gave up 4 bases and J gave up 4 bases, with 14 bases separating them. The CDR3 consists of 15 residues. The germline gives CDR1 SGDLS, CDR2 YYNGEE.

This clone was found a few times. CDR3 residues: CASSQVRSSGNTIYF. CDR3 sequence (DNA): TGTGCCAGCAGCCAAGTCCGGTCCTCTGGAAACACCATATATTTT. The V call is TRBV14, the J call TRBJ1-3; D is unclear. V was cut by 1 base and J by 0 bases, with 7 bases left in between. CDR3 length equals 15 residues. Germline loops: CDR1 SGHDN, CDR2 FVKESK.

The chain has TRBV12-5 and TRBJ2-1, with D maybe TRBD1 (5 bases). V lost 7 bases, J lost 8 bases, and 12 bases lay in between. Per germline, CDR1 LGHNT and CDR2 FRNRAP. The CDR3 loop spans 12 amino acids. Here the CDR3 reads CASAQGWDEQFF. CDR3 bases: TGTGCTAGTGCCCAGGGTTGGGATGAGCAGTTCTTC.

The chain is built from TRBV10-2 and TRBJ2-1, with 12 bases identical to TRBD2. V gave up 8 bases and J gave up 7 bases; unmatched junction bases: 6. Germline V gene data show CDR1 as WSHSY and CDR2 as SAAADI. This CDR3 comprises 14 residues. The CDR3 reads CASLGLAGSNEQFF. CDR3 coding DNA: TGCGCCAGCCTAGGACTAGCGGGGAGTAATGAGCAGTTCTTC.

CDR3 coding DNA: TGCGCCAGCAGCGATGGGACAGCTAAAGCTTTCTTT. It encodes CASSDGTAKAFF. This chain uses TRBV10-2 with TRBJ1-1; 7 bases are shared with TRBD1. Per germline, CDR1 WSHSY and CDR2 SAAADI. Germline trimming cut 6 bases from V and 9 bases from J; bases unmatched to any gene: 7. This CDR3 contains 12 residues.

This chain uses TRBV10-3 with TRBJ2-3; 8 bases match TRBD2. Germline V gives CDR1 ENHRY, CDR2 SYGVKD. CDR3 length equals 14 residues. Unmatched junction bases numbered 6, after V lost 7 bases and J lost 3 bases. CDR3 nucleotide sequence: TGTGCCATCAAGCGGGAGTTGAGTACAGATACGCAGTATTTT. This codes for CAIKRELSTDTQYF.